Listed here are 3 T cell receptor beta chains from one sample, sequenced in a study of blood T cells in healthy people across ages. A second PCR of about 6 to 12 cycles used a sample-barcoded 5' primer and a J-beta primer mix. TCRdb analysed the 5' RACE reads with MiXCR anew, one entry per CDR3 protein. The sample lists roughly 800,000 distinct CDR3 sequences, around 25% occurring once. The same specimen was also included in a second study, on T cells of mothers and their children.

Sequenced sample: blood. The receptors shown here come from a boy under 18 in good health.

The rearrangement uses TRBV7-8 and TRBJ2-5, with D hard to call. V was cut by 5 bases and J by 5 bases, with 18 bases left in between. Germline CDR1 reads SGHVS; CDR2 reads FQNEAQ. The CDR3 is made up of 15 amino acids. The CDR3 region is CASSPRAASGETQYF. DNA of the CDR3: TGTGCCAGCAGCCCTAGGGCGGCTTCCGGGGAGACCCAGTACTTC.

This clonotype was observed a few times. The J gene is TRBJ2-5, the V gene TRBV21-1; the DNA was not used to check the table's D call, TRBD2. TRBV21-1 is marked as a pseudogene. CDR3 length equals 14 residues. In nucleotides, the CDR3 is TGTGCCAGCAGCAAAGAGACTAGTGGAGAGACCCAGTACTTC. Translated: CASSKETSGETQYF.

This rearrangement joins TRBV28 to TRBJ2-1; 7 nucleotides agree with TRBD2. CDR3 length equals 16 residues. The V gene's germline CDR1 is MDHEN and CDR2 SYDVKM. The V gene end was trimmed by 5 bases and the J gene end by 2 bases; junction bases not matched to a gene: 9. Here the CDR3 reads CASSHEGTNTYNEQFF. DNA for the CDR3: TGTGCCAGCAGTCACGAGGGGACTAATACCTACAATGAGCAGTTCTTC.